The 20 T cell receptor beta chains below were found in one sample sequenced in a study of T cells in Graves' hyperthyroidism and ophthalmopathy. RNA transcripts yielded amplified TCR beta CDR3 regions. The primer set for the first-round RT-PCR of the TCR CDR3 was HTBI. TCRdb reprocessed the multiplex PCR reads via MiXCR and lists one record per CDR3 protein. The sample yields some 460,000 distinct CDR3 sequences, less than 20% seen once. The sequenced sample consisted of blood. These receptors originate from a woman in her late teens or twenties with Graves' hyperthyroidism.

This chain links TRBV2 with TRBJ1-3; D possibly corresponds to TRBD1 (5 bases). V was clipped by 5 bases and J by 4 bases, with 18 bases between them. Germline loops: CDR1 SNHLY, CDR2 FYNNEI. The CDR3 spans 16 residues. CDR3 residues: CASSPGTGTAGNTIYF. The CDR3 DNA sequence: TGTGCCAGCAGTCCGGGGACCGGCACGGCGGGAAACACCATATATTTT.

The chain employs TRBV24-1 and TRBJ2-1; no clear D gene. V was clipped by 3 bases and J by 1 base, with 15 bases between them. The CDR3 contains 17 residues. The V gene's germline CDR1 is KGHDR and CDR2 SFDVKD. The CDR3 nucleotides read TGTGCCACCAGTGATGTAGGTATTGGGCTGTCCTACAATGAGCAGTTCTTC. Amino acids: CATSDVGIGLSYNEQFF.

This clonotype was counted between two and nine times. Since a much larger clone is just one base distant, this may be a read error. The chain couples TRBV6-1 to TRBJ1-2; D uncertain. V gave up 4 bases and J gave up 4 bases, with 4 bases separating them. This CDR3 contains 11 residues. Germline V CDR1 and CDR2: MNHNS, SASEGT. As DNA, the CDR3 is TGTGCCAGCAGTGGGATCTATGGCTACACCTTC. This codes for CASSGIYGYTF.

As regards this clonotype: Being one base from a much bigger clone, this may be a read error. CDR3 DNA: TGTGCCCGGAGACAGGGGAAAGAGACCCAGTACTTC. This gives the protein CARRQGKETQYF. The rearrangement links TRBV30 to TRBJ2-5, with 8 bases that match TRBD1. CDR3 length: 12 residues. In germline, CDR1 is GTSNPN, CDR2 SVGIG (reference sequence).

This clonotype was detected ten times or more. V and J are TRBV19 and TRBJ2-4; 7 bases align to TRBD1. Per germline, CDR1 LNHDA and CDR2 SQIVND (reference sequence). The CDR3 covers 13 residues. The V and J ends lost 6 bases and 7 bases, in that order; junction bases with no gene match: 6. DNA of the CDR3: TGTGCCAGTAGCAGCGACAGGGCGAACATTCAGTACTTC. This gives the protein CASSSDRANIQYF.

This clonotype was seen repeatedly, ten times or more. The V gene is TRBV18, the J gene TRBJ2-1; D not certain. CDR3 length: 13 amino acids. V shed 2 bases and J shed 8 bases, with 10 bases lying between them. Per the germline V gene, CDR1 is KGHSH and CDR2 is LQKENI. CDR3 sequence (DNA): TGTGCCAGCTCACCAGTTACTTCGGATGAGCAGTTCTTC. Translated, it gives CASSPVTSDEQFF.

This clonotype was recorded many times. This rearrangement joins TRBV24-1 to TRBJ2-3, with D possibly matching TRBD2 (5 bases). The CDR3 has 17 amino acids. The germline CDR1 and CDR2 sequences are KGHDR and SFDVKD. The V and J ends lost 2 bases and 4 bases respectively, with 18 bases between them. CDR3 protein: CATSDSQDGETSDTQYF. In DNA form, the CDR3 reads TGTGCCACCAGTGATTCCCAAGACGGGGAGACGTCAGATACGCAGTATTTT.

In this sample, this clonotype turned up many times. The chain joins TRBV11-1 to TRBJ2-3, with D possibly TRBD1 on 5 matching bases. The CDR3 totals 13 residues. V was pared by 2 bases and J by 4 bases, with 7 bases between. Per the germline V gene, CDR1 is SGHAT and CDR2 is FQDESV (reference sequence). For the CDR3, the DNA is TGTGCCAGCAGCTTACCAGGGCCAGATACGCAGTATTTT. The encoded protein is CASSLPGPDTQYF.

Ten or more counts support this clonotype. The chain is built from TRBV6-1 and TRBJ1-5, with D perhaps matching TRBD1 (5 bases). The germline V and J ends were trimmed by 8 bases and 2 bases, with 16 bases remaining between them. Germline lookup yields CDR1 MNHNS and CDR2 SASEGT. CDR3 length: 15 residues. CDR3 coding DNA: TGTGCCAGCGGGTTTCTGGGGGAAGGCAATCAGCCCCAGCATTTT. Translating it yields CASGFLGEGNQPQHF.

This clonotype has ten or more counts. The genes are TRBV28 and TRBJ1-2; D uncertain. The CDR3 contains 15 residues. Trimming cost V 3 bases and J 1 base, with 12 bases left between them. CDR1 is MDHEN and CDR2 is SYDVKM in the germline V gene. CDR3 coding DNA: TGTGCCAGCAGTTTTACGCTCGAGCTTAACTATGGCTACACCTTC. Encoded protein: CASSFTLELNYGYTF.

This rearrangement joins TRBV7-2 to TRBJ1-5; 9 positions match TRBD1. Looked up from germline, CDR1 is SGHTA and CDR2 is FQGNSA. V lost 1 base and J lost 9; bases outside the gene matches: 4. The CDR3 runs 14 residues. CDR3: CASSLDGTGPPQHF. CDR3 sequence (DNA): TGTGCCAGCAGCTTAGACGGGACAGGGCCGCCCCAGCATTTT.

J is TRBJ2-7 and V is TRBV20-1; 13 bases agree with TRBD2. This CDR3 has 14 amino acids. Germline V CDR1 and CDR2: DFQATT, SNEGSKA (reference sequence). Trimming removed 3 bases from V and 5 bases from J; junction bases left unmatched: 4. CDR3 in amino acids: CSASEGLAGHEQYF. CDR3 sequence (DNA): TGCAGTGCTAGTGAGGGACTAGCGGGACACGAGCAGTACTTC.

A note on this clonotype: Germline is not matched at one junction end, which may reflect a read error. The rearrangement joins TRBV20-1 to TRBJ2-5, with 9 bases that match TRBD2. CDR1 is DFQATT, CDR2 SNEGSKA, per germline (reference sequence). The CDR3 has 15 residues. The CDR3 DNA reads TGCAGTGCTGGGACTAGCCGGGGCCCCCAAGAGGCCCAGTACTTC. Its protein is CSAGTSRGPQEAQYF.

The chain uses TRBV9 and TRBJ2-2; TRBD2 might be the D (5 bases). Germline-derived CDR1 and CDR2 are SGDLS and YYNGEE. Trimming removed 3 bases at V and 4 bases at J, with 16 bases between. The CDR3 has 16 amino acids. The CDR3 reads CASSGEGIRGTGELFF. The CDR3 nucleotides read TGTGCCAGCAGCGGGGAAGGAATCCGGGGCACCGGGGAGCTGTTTTTT.

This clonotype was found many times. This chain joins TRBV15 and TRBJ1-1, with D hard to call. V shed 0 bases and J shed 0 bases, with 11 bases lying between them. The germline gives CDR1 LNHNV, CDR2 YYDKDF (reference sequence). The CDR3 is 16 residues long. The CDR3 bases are TGTGCCACCAGCAGAGAATCGGGATTCATGAACACTGAAGCTTTCTTT. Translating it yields CATSRESGFMNTEAFF. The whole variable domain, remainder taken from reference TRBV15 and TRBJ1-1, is DAMVIQNPRYQVTQFGKPVTLSCSQTLNHNVMYWYQQKSSQAPKLLFHYYDKDFNNEADTPDNFQSRRPNTSFCFLDIRSPGLGDTAMYLCATSRESGFMNTEAFFGQGTRLTVV.

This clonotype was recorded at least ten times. The CDR3 region has the DNA TGTGCCAGTTTGAGCTCTGGAAACACCATATATTTT. Protein: CASLSSGNTIYF. This chain joins TRBV12-3 or TRBV12-4 and TRBJ1-3; D unresolved. V lost 9 bases and J lost 0, with 6 bases in between. This CDR3 comprises 12 residues.

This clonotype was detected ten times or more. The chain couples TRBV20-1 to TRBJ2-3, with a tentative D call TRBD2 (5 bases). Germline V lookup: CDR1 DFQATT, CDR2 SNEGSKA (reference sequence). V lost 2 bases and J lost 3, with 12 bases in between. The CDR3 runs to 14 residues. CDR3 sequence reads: CSARSGVGTDTQYF. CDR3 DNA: TGCAGTGCTAGATCCGGGGTCGGGACAGATACGCAGTATTTT.

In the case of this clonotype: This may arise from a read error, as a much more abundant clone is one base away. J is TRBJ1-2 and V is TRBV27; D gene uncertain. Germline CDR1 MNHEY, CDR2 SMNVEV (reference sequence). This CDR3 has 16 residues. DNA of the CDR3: TGTCCCAGCAGTCCGGACTTCCAACCGGGAAACTATGGCTACACCTTC. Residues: CPSSPDFQPGNYGYTF.

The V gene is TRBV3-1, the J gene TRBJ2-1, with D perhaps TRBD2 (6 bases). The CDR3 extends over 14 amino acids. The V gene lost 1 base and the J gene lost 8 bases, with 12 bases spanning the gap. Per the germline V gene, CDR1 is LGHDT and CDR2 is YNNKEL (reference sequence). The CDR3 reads CASSQGPGVDEQFF. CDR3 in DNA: TGTGCCAGCAGCCAAGGCCCGGGAGTCGATGAGCAGTTCTTC.

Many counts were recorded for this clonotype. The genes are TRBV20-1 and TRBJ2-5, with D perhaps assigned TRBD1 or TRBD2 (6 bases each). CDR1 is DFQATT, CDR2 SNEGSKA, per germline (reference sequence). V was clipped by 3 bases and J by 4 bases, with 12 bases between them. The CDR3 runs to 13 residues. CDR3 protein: CSARRGAPETQYF. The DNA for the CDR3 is TGCAGTGCTAGGAGGGGGGCCCCAGAGACCCAGTACTTC.